A selection of T cell receptor beta chains follows, all from one sample in a study of Tregs in tolerant kidney transplant recipients. Sequencing used immunoSEQ multiplex PCR; TCRdb keeps in-frame clones, though not all of them. The sample lists about 110,000 clones, around 90% seen once, with more than 0.3% in the top ten. Source: CD4+ T cells from blood, taken before the transplant. Source of these receptors: a human donor who received a combined kidney and bone marrow transplant. Each CDR3 is given with its conserved first and last residue. Clone size is not always given. Where it is, it says once, few, many or a class for expanded clones.

v_gene	abundance	j_gene	CDR3aa
TRBV30	-	TRBJ2-7	CAWKPGTSYHEQYF
TRBV19	-	TRBJ1-5	CASRSTGTGYQPQHF
TRBV6-5	-	TRBJ1-1	CASSRDRGNTEAFF
TRBV6-1	once	TRBJ1-4	CASSDRTGGSEKLFF
TRBV4-2	-	TRBJ2-1	CASSPPGGGLTYNEQFF
TRBV19	-	TRBJ1-1	CASSPQTRYAEAFF
TRBV7-2	once	TRBJ1-5	CASSLAGGRGGGQPQHF
TRBV5-1	-	TRBJ1-1	CASSSDRVHTEAFF
TRBV6-4	-	TRBJ2-1	CASSPGQGNEQFF
TRBV10-3	-	TRBJ2-6	CAITAGLGGANVLTF
TRBV7-2	-	TRBJ2-2	CASILAGGNTGELFF